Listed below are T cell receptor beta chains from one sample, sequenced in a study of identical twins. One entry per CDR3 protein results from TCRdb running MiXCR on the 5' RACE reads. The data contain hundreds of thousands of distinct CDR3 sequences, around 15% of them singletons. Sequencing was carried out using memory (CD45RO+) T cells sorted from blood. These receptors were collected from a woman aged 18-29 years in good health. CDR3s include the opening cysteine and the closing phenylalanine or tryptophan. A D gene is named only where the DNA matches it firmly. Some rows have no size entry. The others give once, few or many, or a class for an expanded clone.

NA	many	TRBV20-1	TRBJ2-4	CSARDPLVAKNIQYF	TGCAGTGCTAGAGATCCGCTAGTAGCCAAAAACATTCAGTACTTC
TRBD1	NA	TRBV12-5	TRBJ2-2	CASGLHRGSNTGELFF	TGTGCTAGTGGTCTCCACAGGGGATCGAACACCGGGGAGCTGTTTTTT
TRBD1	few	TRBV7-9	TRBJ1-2	CASSLFQGDYDYTF	TGTGCCAGCAGCTTGTTCCAGGGGGATTACGACTACACCTTC
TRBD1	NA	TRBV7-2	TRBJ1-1	CASTLGLGQSSFMNTEAFF	TGTGCCAGCACCCTAGGGCTGGGACAGAGTTCGTTTATGAACACTGAAGCTTTCTTT
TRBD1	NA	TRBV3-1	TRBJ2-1	CASRLQGAGEQFF	TGTGCCAGCAGGCTGCAGGGGGCTGGCGAGCAGTTCTTC
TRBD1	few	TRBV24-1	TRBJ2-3	CATRAGGQGTDTQYF	TGTGCCACCAGGGCCGGAGGACAGGGAACAGATACGCAGTATTTT
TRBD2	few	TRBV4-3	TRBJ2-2	CASSQDPGLAENTGELFF	TGCGCCAGCAGCCAAGACCCCGGGCTAGCGGAGAACACCGGGGAGCTGTTTTTT
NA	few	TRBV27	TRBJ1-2	CASSSQGRGYTF	TGTGCCAGCAGTTCCCAAGGCCGCGGCTACACCTTC
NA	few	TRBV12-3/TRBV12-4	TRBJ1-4	CASSPSAGEQKLFF	TGTGCCAGCAGCCCCTCGGCAGGGGAGCAAAAACTGTTTTTT
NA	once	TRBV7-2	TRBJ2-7	CASSFGIAVFEQYF	TGTGCCAGCAGCTTCGGGATAGCGGTTTTCGAGCAGTACTTC
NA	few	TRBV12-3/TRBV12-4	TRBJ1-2	CASSYSPGDAQGYTF	TGTGCCAGCAGTTACTCCCCAGGGGATGCGCAGGGCTACACCTTC
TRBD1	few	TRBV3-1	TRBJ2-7	CASSPLGQGLEQYF	TGTGCCAGCAGCCCCCTAGGACAGGGACTCGAGCAGTACTTC
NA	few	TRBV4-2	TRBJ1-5	CASSQRVSGQPQHF	TGTGCCAGCAGCCAAAGGGTTTCAGGTCAGCCCCAGCATTTT
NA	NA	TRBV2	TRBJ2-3	CASSEVPRTTDTQYF	TGTGCCAGCAGTGAGGTCCCCCGTACTACAGATACGCAGTATTTT
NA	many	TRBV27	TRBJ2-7	CANPQGGEQYF	TGTGCCAACCCCCAAGGGGGCGAGCAGTACTTC
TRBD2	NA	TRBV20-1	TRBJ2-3	CSARAGGAMGDTQYF	TGCAGTGCTAGGGCCGGGGGGGCGATGGGAGATACGCAGTATTTT
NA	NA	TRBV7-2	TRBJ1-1	CASSFFFPGSMQAFF	TGTGCCAGCAGCTTCTTTTTCCCAGGGTCTATGCAAGCTTTCTTT
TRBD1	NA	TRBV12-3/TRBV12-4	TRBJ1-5	CASSWTGDNNQPQHF	TGTGCCAGCAGTTGGACAGGGGATAACAATCAGCCCCAGCATTTT
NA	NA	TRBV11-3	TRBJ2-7	CASSSRGPHEQYF	TGTGCCAGCAGCTCGCGGGGGCCCCACGAGCAGTACTTC
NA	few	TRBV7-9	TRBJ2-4	CASSLKTLAKNIQYF	TGTGCCAGCAGCCTAAAAACGCTAGCCAAAAACATTCAGTACTTC
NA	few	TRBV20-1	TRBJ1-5	CSAKEGGSNQPQHF	TGCAGTGCTAAGGAGGGAGGTAGTAATCAGCCCCAGCATTTT
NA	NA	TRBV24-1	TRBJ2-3	CATSDYSDTQYF	TGTGCCACCAGTGATTACTCAGATACGCAGTATTTT
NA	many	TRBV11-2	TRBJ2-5	CASSFGQGWETQYF	TGTGCCAGCAGCTTTGGGCAGGGGTGGGAGACCCAGTACTTC
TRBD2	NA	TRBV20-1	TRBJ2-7	CSARLLAGEQYF	TGCAGTGCTAGGTTACTAGCGGGGGAGCAGTACTTC
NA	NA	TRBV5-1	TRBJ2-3	CASNFGGGITDTQYF	TGCGCCAGCAATTTCGGGGGCGGGATCACAGATACGCAGTATTTT
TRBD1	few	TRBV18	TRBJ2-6	CASSPSRDRTSGANVLTF	TGTGCCAGCTCACCCAGCCGGGACAGGACCTCTGGGGCCAACGTCCTGACTTTC
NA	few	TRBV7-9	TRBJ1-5	CASSQGTGPRPQHF	TGTGCCAGCAGCCAGGGGACGGGCCCGCGGCCCCAGCATTTT
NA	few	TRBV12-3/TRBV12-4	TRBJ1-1	CASSFVEGSTEAFF	TGTGCCAGCAGTTTTGTTGAGGGAAGCACTGAAGCTTTCTTT
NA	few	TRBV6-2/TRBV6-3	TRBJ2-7	CASRPQGPFTYEQYF	TGTGCCAGCCGCCCCCAAGGGCCCTTCACCTACGAGCAGTACTTC
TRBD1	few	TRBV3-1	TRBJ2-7	CASSPVSLWTGGLSEQYF	TGTGCCAGCAGCCCGGTGTCACTCTGGACAGGGGGCCTAAGCGAGCAGTACTTC
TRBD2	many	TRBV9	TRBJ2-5	CASSAFYGGVQETQYF	TGTGCCAGCAGCGCCTTCTATGGGGGGGTCCAAGAGACCCAGTACTTC
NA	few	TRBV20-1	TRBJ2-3	CSARDNTDTQYF	TGCAGTGCTAGGGACAACACAGATACGCAGTATTTT
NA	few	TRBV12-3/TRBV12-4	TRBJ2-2	CASSFTGRFGELFF	TGTGCCAGCAGTTTCACAGGGAGGTTCGGGGAGCTGTTTTTT
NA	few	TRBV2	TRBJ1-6	CATSPLHF	TGTGCCACCTCACCCCTCCACTTT
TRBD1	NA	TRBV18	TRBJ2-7	CASSPPGQGKYEQYF	TGTGCCAGCTCACCGCCGGGACAGGGCAAGTACGAGCAGTACTTC
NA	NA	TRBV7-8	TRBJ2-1	CASSLVDRGAHEQFF	TGTGCCAGCAGCTTAGTGGACAGAGGGGCGCATGAGCAGTTCTTC
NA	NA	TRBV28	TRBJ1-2	CASRQNYGYTF	TGTGCCAGCAGACAGAACTATGGCTACACCTTC
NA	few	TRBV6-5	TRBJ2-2	CASSYEPLGGTGELFF	TGTGCCAGCAGTTACGAACCGTTGGGAGGCACCGGGGAGCTGTTTTTT
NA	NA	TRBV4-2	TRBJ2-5	CASSQDPAAQETQYF	TGTGCCAGCAGCCAAGATCCAGCGGCCCAAGAGACCCAGTACTTC
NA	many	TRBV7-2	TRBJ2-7	CASAFYGSPTGEQYF	TGTGCCAGCGCATTTTATGGTTCCCCCACCGGCGAGCAGTACTTC
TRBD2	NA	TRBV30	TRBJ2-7	CACPGLAGDGEQYF	TGTGCCTGCCCGGGACTAGCGGGAGACGGCGAGCAGTACTTC
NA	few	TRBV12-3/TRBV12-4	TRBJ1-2	CASSPGRSLLGGYTF	TGTGCCAGCAGTCCCGGGAGGTCACTATTGGGCGGCTACACCTTC
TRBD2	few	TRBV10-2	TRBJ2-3	CASRGTSGVTDTQYF	TGCGCCAGCAGGGGGACTAGCGGGGTGACAGATACGCAGTATTTT
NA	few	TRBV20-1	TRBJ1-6	CSARDRESPLHF	TGCAGTGCTAGAGACAGGGAATCACCCCTCCACTTT
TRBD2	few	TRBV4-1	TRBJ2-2	CASSLLAGDTGELFF	TGCGCCAGCAGCCTACTAGCGGGGGACACCGGGGAGCTGTTTTTT
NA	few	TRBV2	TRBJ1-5	CASSVNGVSEPQHF	TGTGCCAGCAGTGTCAATGGGGTGTCAGAGCCCCAGCATTTT
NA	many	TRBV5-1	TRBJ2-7	CASSDYYEQYF	TGCGCCAGCAGCGACTACTACGAGCAGTACTTC
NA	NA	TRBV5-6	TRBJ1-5	CASSPQGNNQPQHF	TGTGCCAGCAGCCCTCAGGGTAACAATCAGCCCCAGCATTTT
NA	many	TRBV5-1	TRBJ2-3	CASSFSSTASTDTQYF	TGCGCCAGCAGCTTCTCAAGTACGGCTAGCACAGATACGCAGTATTTT